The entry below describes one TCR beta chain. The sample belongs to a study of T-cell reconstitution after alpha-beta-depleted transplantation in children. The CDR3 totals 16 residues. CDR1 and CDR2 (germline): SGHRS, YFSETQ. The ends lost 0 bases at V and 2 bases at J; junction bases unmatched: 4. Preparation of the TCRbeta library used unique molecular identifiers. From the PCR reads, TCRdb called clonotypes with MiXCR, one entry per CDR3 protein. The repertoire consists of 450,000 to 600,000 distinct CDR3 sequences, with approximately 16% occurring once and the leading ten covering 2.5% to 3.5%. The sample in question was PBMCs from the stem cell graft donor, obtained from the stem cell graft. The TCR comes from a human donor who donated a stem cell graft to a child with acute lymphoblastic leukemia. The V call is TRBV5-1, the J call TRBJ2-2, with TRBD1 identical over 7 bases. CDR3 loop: CASSLGRTGNTGELFF. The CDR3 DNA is TGCGCCAGCAGCTTGGGTCGGACAGGCAACACCGGGGAGCTGTTTTTT.